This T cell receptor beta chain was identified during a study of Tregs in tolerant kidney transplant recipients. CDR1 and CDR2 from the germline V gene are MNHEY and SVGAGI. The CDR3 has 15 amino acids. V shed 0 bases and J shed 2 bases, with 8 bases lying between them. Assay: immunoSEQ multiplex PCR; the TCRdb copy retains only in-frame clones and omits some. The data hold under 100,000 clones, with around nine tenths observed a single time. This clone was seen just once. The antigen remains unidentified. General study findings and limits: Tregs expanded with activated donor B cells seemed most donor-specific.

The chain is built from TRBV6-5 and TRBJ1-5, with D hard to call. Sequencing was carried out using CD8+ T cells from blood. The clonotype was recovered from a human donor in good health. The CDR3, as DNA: TGTGCCAGCAGTTACTCGAGTGCTCGCAATCAGCCCCAGCATTTT. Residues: CASSYSSARNQPQHF.